This T cell receptor beta chain stems from a study of molecular identifiers for immune sequencing clone quantification. J gave up 3 bases and V 4 bases, and 10 bases lay outside the gene matches. CDR3 length: 16 amino acids. Per germline, CDR1 ENHRY and CDR2 SYGVKD. Study observations and caveats: Whereas naive cells kept under 1% of molecules in clones above 20 RNA copies, such clones held over 97% in effectors.

Each CDR3 protein is one row after TCRdb ran MiXCR on the PCR reads. Here the sample spans about 60,000 distinct CDR3 sequences, around 17% being singletons. This clonotype has just a few counts. Its matching antigen is unknown. Sequenced input: naive CD8+ T cells from blood, with Jurkat cell RNA spiked in. The subset denotes: FACS-sorted CD8+CD4-CCR7+CD45RA+ naive T cells. The source of this sequence is a human donor in good health. Some libraries in this study had Jurkat cell RNA spiked in. The rearrangement uses TRBV10-3 and TRBJ2-7, with 9 bases matching TRBD2. Written as DNA, the CDR3 is TGTGCCATCAGTGCCAGCCGGACTAGCGTAGACTACGAGCAGTACTTC. It codes for CAISASRTSVDYEQYF.